These 25 T cell receptor beta chains share one sample of origin, sequenced in a study of cytomegalovirus exposure and HLA in healthy donors. Both 60 Vbeta primers and 13 Jbeta primers went into the PCR. Some clones are missing from TCRdb's copy, which holds only in-frame ones; the method was immunoSEQ multiplex PCR. The data show some 160,000 clones, roughly 72% seen once. Sequenced material: PBMCs. The receptors were sampled from a man aged 35 to 55 in good health and CMV-seronegative.

CDR3 nucleotide sequence: TGTGCCAGCAGTGAAGCCAGAGGGGGCGGAACTTCTGAAAAACTGTTTTTT. Translated, it gives CASSEARGGGTSEKLFF. This rearrangement joins TRBV6-1 to TRBJ1-4, with 7 positions matching TRBD1. The germline V gene has CDR1 MNHNS and CDR2 SASEGT. V was clipped by 0 bases and J by 7 bases; unmatched bases: 11. This CDR3 is built from 17 residues.

This chain connects TRBV12-5 to TRBJ2-7, with TRBD1 matching over 7 bases. There are 13 residues in the CDR3. Germline CDR1 and CDR2: LGHNT and FRNRAP. V was clipped by 2 bases and J by 5 bases; unmatched bases: 3. CDR3 DNA sequence: TGTGCTAGTGGTTTGCCACAGGGGAACGAGCAGTACTTC. This gives the protein CASGLPQGNEQYF.

J is TRBJ2-1 and V is TRBV6-4; the match to TRBD2 covers 11 bases. Trimming removed 6 bases from V and 8 bases from J; junction bases left unmatched: 15. The V gene's germline CDR1 is MRHNA and CDR2 SNTAGT. The CDR3 is 17 amino acids. CDR3 amino acids: CASSSDPQLAGVHEQFF. CDR3 DNA: TGTGCCAGCAGCTCAGACCCGCAACTAGCGGGAGTCCATGAGCAGTTCTTC.

The chain employs TRBV9 and TRBJ1-5; no reliable D call. Trimming removed 3 bases at V and 5 bases at J, with 15 bases between. This CDR3 contains 15 residues. Per the germline V gene, CDR1 is SGDLS and CDR2 is YYNGEE. DNA for the CDR3: TGTGCCAGCAGCGCCACCGACACCCCCCATCAGCCCCAGCATTTT. Amino acids: CASSATDTPHQPQHF.

V usage is TRBV28 and J usage is TRBJ2-7; 9 nucleotides line up with TRBD1. With V trimmed by 5 bases and J by 5 bases, 13 bases remained unmatched. CDR3 size: 16 residues. Germline CDR1 MDHEN, CDR2 SYDVKM. The CDR3: CASSGRTGTGMHEQYF. The CDR3 DNA reads as TGTGCCAGCAGTGGGAGAACCGGGACAGGGATGCACGAGCAGTACTTC.

The chain uses TRBV9 and TRBJ2-2; 10 bases line up with TRBD1. In germline, CDR1 is SGDLS, CDR2 YYNGEE. The CDR3 has 16 amino acids. With V trimmed by 7 bases and J by 6 bases, 12 bases remained unmatched. In nucleotides, the CDR3 is TGTGCCAGCGCGCCGGGAGCCGGGACAGGGGCCGGGGAGCTGTTTTTT. It specifies CASAPGAGTGAGELFF.

The chain employs TRBV2 and TRBJ2-3; TRBD2 matches at 7 bases. The germline V gene encodes CDR1 SNHLY and CDR2 FYNNEI. With V trimmed by 5 bases and J by 1 base, 3 bases remained unmatched. The CDR3 runs 14 residues. CDR3 in amino acids: CASSTGGGTDTQYF. The DNA of the CDR3 is TGTGCCAGCAGTACTGGGGGGGGCACAGATACGCAGTATTTT.

This sequence joins TRBV5-1 and TRBJ2-7, with 9 bases that match TRBD1. Trimming cost V 3 bases and J 4 bases; bases outside gene matches: 2. The CDR3 is 13 amino acids. Germline CDR1 reads SGHRS; CDR2 reads YFSETQ. The CDR3 is CASSYGQGYEQYF. The CDR3 nucleotides read TGCGCCAGCAGCTACGGACAGGGGTACGAGCAGTACTTC.

The chain uses TRBV5-1 and TRBJ2-1, with 8 positions matching TRBD2. V lost 4 bases, J lost 3 bases, and 15 bases stayed unmatched. The germline gives CDR1 SGHRS, CDR2 YFSETQ. The CDR3 covers 18 residues. CDR3 sequence reads: CASSIAGGGGSVYNEQFF. For the CDR3, the DNA is TGCGCCAGCAGCATTGCCGGGGGGGGCGGTTCAGTCTACAATGAGCAGTTCTTC.

This clone was seen more than once but under ten times. CDR3 region: CSVSGTGDEQYF. The CDR3 coding sequence is TGCAGCGTTTCCGGGACAGGGGACGAGCAGTACTTC. The chain joins TRBV29-1 to TRBJ2-7; 10 bases map to TRBD1. The germline CDR1 and CDR2 sequences are SQVTM and ANQGSEA. This CDR3 is built from 12 residues. The junction had 3 bases not matched to a gene; V was cut back by 5 bases and J by 5 bases.

This clone was counted at least ten times. This chain links TRBV10-3 with TRBJ1-1; D uncertain. CDR3 size: 12 residues. From germline, CDR1 is ENHRY and CDR2 SYGVKD. V was cut by 3 bases and J by 6 bases, with 8 bases left in between. CDR3 in DNA: TGTGCCATCAGTGATCTCCTCTCTGAAGCTTTCTTT. It translates to CAISDLLSEAFF.

The CDR3 DNA follows: TGCGCCAGCAGCCCCAGGGCTGGCTATGGCTACACCTTC. It is translated as CASSPRAGYGYTF. The chain employs TRBV5-1 and TRBJ1-2; perhaps TRBD1 as D (5 bases). The germline gives CDR1 SGHRS, CDR2 YFSETQ. There are 13 residues in the CDR3. V gave up 4 bases and J gave up 4 bases, with 11 bases separating them.

This chain connects TRBV7-9 to TRBJ2-2, with D possibly being TRBD2 (5 bases). The germline CDR1 and CDR2 sequences are SEHNR and FQNEAQ (reference sequence). Trimming removed 1 base at V and 5 bases at J, with 14 bases between. The CDR3 covers 16 residues. The CDR3 nucleotides read TGTGCCAGCAGCTTAGGGACGGGAACAACGACCGGGGAGCTGTTTTTT. Translated, it gives CASSLGTGTTTGELFF. The variable domain in full, completed from reference TRBV7-9 and TRBJ2-2, reads DTGVSQNPRHKITKRGQNVTFRCDPISEHNRLYWYRQTLGQGPEFLTYFQNEAQLEKSRLLSDRFSAERPKGSFSTLEIQRTEQGDSAMYLCASSLGTGTTTGELFFGEGSRLTVL.

This chain connects TRBV28 to TRBJ1-1, with D tentatively TRBD1 (5 bases). Germline V gives CDR1 MDHEN, CDR2 SYDVKM. The ends were cut back, 2 bases at V and 6 bases at J, with 10 bases in the middle. The CDR3 length is 13 residues. CDR3 in amino acids: CASSLGRGSEAFF. CDR3 coding DNA: TGTGCCAGCAGTTTAGGGCGGGGCTCTGAAGCTTTCTTT.

J is TRBJ2-5 and V is TRBV10-3; a weak D match, TRBD2 (6 bases). Germline-derived CDR1 and CDR2 are ENHRY and SYGVKD. Trimming left V 0 bases short and J 3 bases short, with 8 bases between. The CDR3 sequence is 14 residues long. CDR3 sequence: CAISESGEEETQYF. The DNA for the CDR3 is TGTGCCATCAGTGAGTCCGGGGAGGAAGAGACCCAGTACTTC.

V is TRBV9 and J is TRBJ1-1; tentative D call: TRBD1 (5 bases). There are 15 residues in the CDR3. Trimming took off 0 bases at V and 0 bases at J, with 9 bases between the two ends. The V gene's germline CDR1 is SGDLS and CDR2 YYNGEE. The CDR3 DNA sequence: TGTGCCAGCAGCGTAGATCCAGGGTTGAACACTGAAGCTTTCTTT. This gives the protein CASSVDPGLNTEAFF.

The table lists this clone with a count of one. The V and J genes are TRBV5-1 and TRBJ1-1; 10 bases align to TRBD1. The CDR3 is 15 amino acids. Germline lookup yields CDR1 SGHRS and CDR2 YFSETQ. V gave up 4 bases and J gave up 0 bases; unmatched junction bases: 3. CDR3 coding DNA: TGCGCCAGCAGCCAGGACAGGGGGATGAACACTGAAGCTTTCTTT. It yields the protein CASSQDRGMNTEAFF.

The rearrangement uses TRBV7-2 and TRBJ1-4, with a weak D call TRBD1 (6 bases). Between the trimmed V and J ends, which lost 5 bases and 7 bases, there was a span of 17 bases. The germline CDR1 and CDR2 sequences are SGHTA and FQGNSA. The CDR3 is 15 amino acids. Here the CDR3 reads CASSVMGGRREKLFF. The CDR3, as DNA: TGTGCCAGCAGCGTAATGGGGGGGCGCCGTGAAAAACTGTTTTTT.

The V gene is TRBV20-1, the J gene TRBJ2-2; D is uncertain. V dropped 5 bases and J dropped 6 bases, with 7 bases sitting between them. Per germline, CDR1 DFQATT and CDR2 SNEGSKA (reference sequence). This CDR3 spans 11 amino acids. The CDR3 DNA is TGCAGTGCTTCTGTTGCCGGGGAGCTGTTTTTT. Amino acid sequence: CSASVAGELFF.

The chain recombines TRBV18 with TRBJ1-6; TRBD1 matches 7 bases. The V segment lost 5 bases and the J segment 5 bases; nucleotides outside the gene matches: 3. The CDR3 extends over 14 amino acids. CDR1 and CDR2 (germline): KGHSH, LQKENI. The CDR3, as DNA: TGTGCCAGCTCATCGACAGGGAATAATTCACCCCTCCACTTT. Its translation: CASSSTGNNSPLHF.

With respect to this clone: Distinct nucleotide sequences in the sample also encode this CDR3. The chain has TRBV9 and TRBJ2-5; 9 bases are a match to TRBD1. The CDR3 is made up of 15 amino acids. CDR1 SGDLS and CDR2 YYNGEE come from the germline V gene. J gave up 5 bases and V 0 bases, and 5 bases lay outside the gene matches. The CDR3 reads CASSVETGGGETQYF. The CDR3 nucleotides read TGTGCCAGCAGCGTAGAGACAGGGGGTGGTGAGACCCAGTACTTC.

This sequence joins TRBV28 and TRBJ2-7; D remains ambiguous. CDR1 and CDR2 from the germline V gene are MDHEN and SYDVKM. V lost 1 base and J lost 3, with 4 bases in between. The CDR3 is 12 residues long. The CDR3 DNA follows: TGTGCCAGCAGTTTATTCAGCTACGAGCAGTACTTC. This sequence encodes CASSLFSYEQYF.

V is TRBV5-1 and J is TRBJ2-3; 8 bases line up with TRBD1. The V and J ends lost 1 base and 3 bases, in that order; junction bases with no gene match: 7. CDR3 length: 16 residues. CDR1 and CDR2 (germline): SGHRS, YFSETQ. CDR3 in amino acids: CASSLSGQVKTDTQYF. The CDR3, as DNA: TGCGCCAGCAGCTTGTCGGGACAGGTCAAAACAGATACGCAGTATTTT.

This chain links TRBV9 with TRBJ2-5, with D possibly matching TRBD1 (6 bases). Looked up from germline, CDR1 is SGDLS and CDR2 is YYNGEE. There are 13 residues in the CDR3. V was pared by 4 bases and J by 11 bases, with 18 bases between. CDR3: CASSSTTGNEQYF. The CDR3 DNA reads as TGTGCCAGCAGCTCCACCACAGGGAATGAGCAGTACTTC. Together with reference TRBV9 and TRBJ2-5, the CDR3 gives the full variable domain: DSGVTQTPKHLITATGQRVTLRCSPRSGDLSVYWYQQSLDQGLQFLIQYYNGEERAKGNILERFSAQQFPDLHSELNLSSLELGDSALYFCASSSTTGNEQYFGPGTRLLVL.

This clone was seen a handful of times. The V and J genes are TRBV19 and TRBJ2-3; 9 bases fit TRBD2. In germline, CDR1 is LNHDA, CDR2 SQIVND (reference sequence). There are 17 residues in the CDR3. Losses at the gene ends were 3 bases for V and 3 bases for J; bases not matched to a gene: 10. For the CDR3, the DNA is TGTGCCAGTAGTATCGTAGGCGGGGGGGCCGGTACAGATACGCAGTATTTT. It is translated as CASSIVGGGAGTDTQYF.